This T cell receptor beta chain was profiled in a study of blood T cell repertoires in COVID-19. Across the whole study: PBMCs, B-cell-depleted T cells, or T cells provided the cDNA or gDNA that made up the material.

Produced via immunoSEQ multiplex PCR; TCRdb's table is partial and in-frame only. The table includes around 150,000 clones, around 81% detected once. J was trimmed by 4 bases and V by 7 bases; bases with no gene match: 14. The CDR3 runs 16 residues. Per the germline V gene, CDR1 is SGHAT and CDR2 is FQNNGV. Participant reports of clinical history set cohort assignment. The sequenced sample was PBMCs or T cells enriched from blood (not recorded which). The TCR originated in a man aged 40-49 years who had recovered from COVID-19. The rearrangement joins TRBV11-2 to TRBJ2-3, with 7 bases aligning to TRBD1. Here the CDR3 DNA reads TGTGCCAGCACCCGATGGGGGACAGCGAGCGCAGATACGCAGTATTTT. Its protein is CASTRWGTASADTQYF.